The next 23 T cell receptor beta chains were all read from a single sample in a study of spatial heterogeneity in lung cancer. Notes on the study in general: Intratumoral expanded alpha and beta TCR counts were found to track tumor mutation counts.

Their antigens remain unidentified. Time point indicated: sample taken at primary tumor resection. TCRdb re-called the 5' RACE reads with MiXCR, one entry per CDR3 protein. Of 15,000 to 20,000 distinct CDR3 sequences in the sample, over 7% were seen once. The sequenced sample was lung tumor tissue, obtained at surgery. These receptors came from a female donor with early-stage non-small cell lung cancer.

By share of the sample, this clonotype is large. The chain employs TRBV5-1 and TRBJ1-1; D might be TRBD1 (5 bases). Between the trimmed V and J ends, which lost 7 bases and 4 bases, there was a span of 11 bases. Germline lookup yields CDR1 SGHRS and CDR2 YFSETQ. The CDR3 is 12 amino acids. CDR3 DNA: TGCGCCAGCGGCCAGGGAAGCACTGAAGCTTTCTTT. Translated: CASGQGSTEAFF.

This clonotype was found many times. The chain recombines TRBV2 with TRBJ2-1; 10 positions match TRBD2. V gave up 5 bases and J gave up 7 bases; unmatched junction bases: 20. The germline V gene has CDR1 SNHLY and CDR2 FYNNEI. The CDR3 has 19 amino acids. CDR3 protein: CASSRRTALAGASRNEQFF. Here the CDR3 DNA reads TGTGCCAGCAGTAGACGGACAGCCCTAGCGGGGGCTTCTCGGAATGAGCAGTTCTTC. Full variable domain (rest looked up from reference TRBV2 and TRBJ2-1): EPEVTQTPSHQVTQMGQEVILRCVPISNHLYFYWYRQILGQKVEFLVSFYNNEISEKSEIFDDQFSVERPDGSNFTLKIRSTKLEDSAMYFCASSRRTALAGASRNEQFFGPGTRLTVL.

This chain joins TRBV29-1 and TRBJ2-3; maybe TRBD2 (5 bases). Per germline, CDR1 SQVTM and CDR2 ANQGSEA. V lost 6 bases and J 6 bases, leaving 13 bases between the germline ends. The CDR3 is made up of 12 amino acids. For the CDR3, the DNA is TGCAGCGTCGAAAGGTCGGGGGATACGCAGTATTTT. This translates into CSVERSGDTQYF.

This clonotype was recorded a few times. CDR3: CASSVDLSGTGQGGYTF. The CDR3 coding sequence is TGTGCCAGCAGCGTAGACCTAAGTGGGACGGGCCAGGGTGGCTACACCTTC. This chain links TRBV9 with TRBJ1-2; possible D gene TRBD1, 5 bases. Germline CDR1 reads SGDLS; CDR2 reads YYNGEE. Trimming stripped 0 bases from V and 7 bases from J, with 22 bases between. This CDR3 has 17 amino acids.

This clonotype came up many times. The chain carries TRBV5-4 and TRBJ2-4; perhaps TRBD2 as D (6 bases). Trimming left V 2 bases short and J 7 bases short, with 13 bases between. Germline V gene sequence: CDR1 SGHNT, CDR2 YYREEE (reference sequence). The CDR3 has 14 residues. Here the CDR3 DNA reads TGTGCCAGCAGCTTTACCGGGACTCAGAACATTCAGTACTTC. This gives the protein CASSFTGTQNIQYF.

This clonotype was seen at least ten times. This chain joins TRBV12-5 and TRBJ2-4, with a weak D call TRBD1 (6 bases). V was shortened by 2 bases and J by 0 bases, with 17 bases between the two germline ends. The CDR3 consists of 18 residues. Germline loops: CDR1 LGHNT, CDR2 FRNRAP. The CDR3 loop reads CASGLNPTGDLAKNIQYF. CDR3 nucleotides: TGTGCTAGTGGTTTGAACCCGACAGGCGACCTAGCCAAAAACATTCAGTACTTC. The full variable domain, its missing parts supplied by reference TRBV12-5 and TRBJ2-4, is DARVTQTPRHKVTEMGQEVTMRCQPILGHNTVFWYRQTMMQGLELLAYFRNRAPLDDSGMPKDRFSAEMPDATLATLKIQPSEPRDSAVYFCASGLNPTGDLAKNIQYFGAGTRLSVL.

At least ten counts were recorded for this clonotype. The chain combines TRBV11-1 with TRBJ1-5, with 10 bases aligning to TRBD1. CDR1 SGHAT and CDR2 FQDESV come from the germline V gene (reference sequence). The CDR3 consists of 17 residues. The ends lost 2 bases at V and 3 bases at J; junction bases unmatched: 7. The CDR3 region has the DNA TGTGCCAGCAGCTTACCTAGGACAGGGGGAATCAATCAGCCCCAGCATTTT. Protein sequence: CASSLPRTGGINQPQHF. The full variable domain, in which reference TRBV11-1 and TRBJ1-5 provide the parts outside the CDR3, is EAEVAQSPRYKITEKSQAVAFWCDPISGHATLYWYRQILGQGPELLVQFQDESVVDDSQLPKDRFSAERLKGVDSTLKIQPAELGDSAMYLCASSLPRTGGINQPQHFGDGTRLSIL.

Many counts were recorded for this clonotype. The CDR3 is CASSSFGGPSYEQYF. The CDR3 region has the DNA TGTGCCAGCAGTTCCTTCGGGGGTCCCTCCTACGAGCAGTACTTC. The chain joins TRBV28 to TRBJ2-7; TRBD2 is a possible D gene (6 bases). In germline, CDR1 is MDHEN, CDR2 SYDVKM. Trimming shortened V by 4 bases and J by 0 bases, and 13 bases separated the two germline ends. This CDR3 has 15 amino acids.

This clonotype was recorded at least ten times. The CDR3 reads CSAPPGGNSKNIQYF. In nucleotides, the CDR3 is TGCAGTGCCCCTCCCGGGGGGAACTCCAAAAACATTCAGTACTTC. The chain uses TRBV20-1 and TRBJ2-4; 7 bases match TRBD2. Germline-derived CDR1 and CDR2 are DFQATT and SNEGSKA (reference sequence). V gave up 6 bases and J gave up 2 bases; unmatched junction bases: 10. This CDR3 contains 15 residues.

For the CDR3, the DNA is TGTGCCAGCAGCTTTAGTCAGAATGAGCAGTTCTTC. This gives the protein CASSFSQNEQFF. The chain couples TRBV11-2 to TRBJ2-1; D unclear. CDR1 SGHAT and CDR2 FQNNGV come from the germline V gene. Trimming left V 3 bases short and J 7 bases short, with 7 bases between. The CDR3 is 12 amino acids.

This clonotype was seen repeatedly, ten times or more. CDR3 residues: CASSSGGRENEQFF. The DNA for the CDR3 is TGTGCCAGCTCCTCGGGGGGGCGAGAAAATGAGCAGTTCTTC. The chain has TRBV7-3 and TRBJ2-1; 8 bases agree with TRBD2. With 8 bases clipped from V and 7 bases from J, the junction kept 10 bases outside the gene matches. This CDR3 is 14 amino acids long. In germline, CDR1 is SGHTA, CDR2 FQGTGA.

This clonotype was seen repeatedly, ten times or more. The chain uses TRBV10-3 and TRBJ1-1; 9 nucleotides agree with TRBD1. Trimming took 10 bases from V and 4 from J; bases not matched to a gene: 7. The CDR3 contains 13 residues. Germline loops: CDR1 ENHRY, CDR2 SYGVKD. The CDR3 reads CATQGAQGTEAFF. The CDR3 DNA follows: TGTGCCACACAGGGGGCGCAGGGCACTGAAGCTTTCTTT.

This clonotype has only a few counts. The rearrangement joins TRBV30 to TRBJ1-1; TRBD1 might be the D (6 bases). Germline loops: CDR1 GTSNPN, CDR2 SVGIG (reference sequence). V was clipped by 2 bases and J by 8 bases, with 15 bases between them. This CDR3 has 13 amino acids. CDR3 sequence reads: CAWSILEGGEAFF. The CDR3, as DNA: TGTGCCTGGAGTATATTAGAGGGGGGAGAAGCTTTCTTT.

This clonotype is medium-sized in the sample. This rearrangement joins TRBV20-1 to TRBJ1-1, with a possible D match to TRBD1 (5 bases). CDR3 length: 11 residues. The germline CDR1 and CDR2 sequences are DFQATT and SNEGSKA (reference sequence). CDR3 nucleotides: TGCAAACCGGGGCGAAGCACTGAAGCTTTCTTT. This translates into CKPGRSTEAFF.

In this sample, this clonotype turned up many times. This chain joins TRBV7-8 and TRBJ1-1; D is possibly TRBD1 (5 bases). Per the germline V gene, CDR1 is SGHVS and CDR2 is FQNEAQ. This CDR3 region has 13 residues. V was shortened by 2 bases and J by 7 bases, with 11 bases between the two germline ends. The CDR3 here is CASSLQGASEAFF. The CDR3 DNA follows: TGTGCCAGCAGCTTACAAGGGGCGAGTGAAGCTTTCTTT. The full variable domain, in which reference TRBV7-8 and TRBJ1-1 provide the parts outside the CDR3, is GAGVSQSPRYKVAKRGQDVALRCDPISGHVSLFWYQQALGQGPEFLTYFQNEAQLDKSGLPSDRFFAERPEGSVSTLKIQRTQQEDSAVYLCASSLQGASEAFFGQGTRLTVV.

The J gene is TRBJ2-1, the V gene TRBV3-1; TRBD2 matches at 9 bases. In germline, CDR1 is LGHDT, CDR2 YNNKEL (reference sequence). V was clipped by 4 bases and J by 4 bases; unmatched bases: 2. The CDR3 runs 14 residues. CDR3 residues: CASSLAGEYNEQFF. The CDR3 DNA sequence: TGTGCCAGCAGCCTAGCGGGAGAATACAATGAGCAGTTCTTC.

This clonotype appeared a few times. V usage is TRBV6-1 and J usage is TRBJ1-2; no clear D. Trimming cost V 8 bases and J 3 bases, with 19 bases left between them. This CDR3 spans 15 amino acids. Germline V lookup: CDR1 MNHNS, CDR2 SASEGT. CDR3 sequence: CASADFRTEDYGYTF. In DNA, the CDR3 is TGTGCCAGCGCGGACTTCAGAACAGAAGACTATGGCTACACCTTC.

This clonotype has ten or more counts. The V gene is TRBV14, the J gene TRBJ2-7; 10 bases agree with TRBD1. V lost 3 bases, J lost 7 bases, and 6 bases stayed unmatched. CDR1 is SGHDN and CDR2 is FVKESK in the germline V gene. CDR3 size: 14 residues. The CDR3 DNA reads as TGTGCCAGCAGCCACCCGGGACAGGGGTTGGAGCAGTACTTC. The encoded protein is CASSHPGQGLEQYF.

In this sample, this clonotype turned up a few times. This chain connects TRBV2 to TRBJ1-5; no reliable D call. V lost 7 bases and J lost 0, with 10 bases in between. This CDR3 spans 14 amino acids. The germline V gene encodes CDR1 SNHLY and CDR2 FYNNEI. CDR3 DNA: TGTGCCAGCACCGGTGTGCATAGCAATCAGCCCCAGCATTTT. It specifies CASTGVHSNQPQHF.

This clonotype has more than one count but fewer than ten. The CDR3 region has the DNA TGTGCCAGCAGTACCCGACAGGGGGCGTACGAGCAGTACTTC. Amino acids: CASSTRQGAYEQYF. The chain couples TRBV27 to TRBJ2-7; TRBD1 aligns across 10 bases. CDR1 MNHEY and CDR2 SMNVEV come from the germline V gene (reference sequence). The CDR3 sequence is 14 residues long. The V and J ends lost 5 bases and 4 bases, in that order; junction bases with no gene match: 5.

Ten or more counts support this clonotype. This chain links TRBV20-1 with TRBJ1-1, with D perhaps matching TRBD1 (5 bases). The germline CDR1 and CDR2 sequences are DFQATT and SNEGSKA (reference sequence). V shed 6 bases and J shed 7 bases, with 24 bases lying between them. This CDR3 contains 15 residues. CDR3 nucleotide sequence: TGCAGTGCCATATTCCCAGGGAAGGTGAGGGGTGAAGCTTTCTTT. Translating gives CSAIFPGKVRGEAFF.

The chain employs TRBV20-1 and TRBJ1-5; unclear D gene. From germline, CDR1 is DFQATT and CDR2 SNEGSKA (reference sequence). Trimming took 1 base from V and 0 from J, leaving 13 bases between them. The CDR3 covers 16 residues. The CDR3 nucleotides are TGCAGTGCTAGAGGCAATACCGGCTATAGCAATCAGCCCCAGCATTTT. Translation gives CSARGNTGYSNQPQHF.

The genes are TRBV3-1 and TRBJ1-6; D unclear. Deletions cut 3 bases from V and 9 bases from J, with 6 bases between. The CDR3 is 12 residues long. Germline V lookup: CDR1 LGHDT, CDR2 YNNKEL (reference sequence). The CDR3 nucleotides are TGTGCCAGCAGCCACCGTGGTTCACCCCTCCACTTT. Translating gives CASSHRGSPLHF.